What follows are 26 T cell receptor beta chains derived from one specimen sequenced in a study of T cell changes during pregnancy in multiple sclerosis. The method was immunoSEQ multiplex PCR; TCRdb's version includes in-frame clones alone and lacks a portion of them. The sample holds some 60,000 clones, around nine tenths seen once. The input for sequencing was peripheral blood, taken after pregnancy. The receptors come from a female donor with multiple sclerosis, enrolled in a pregnancy study.

This chain joins TRBV10-1 and TRBJ2-2; a possible D gene is TRBD2 (5 bases). Germline CDR1 is WNHNN and CDR2 is SYGVQD (reference sequence). Trimming stripped 6 bases from V and 3 bases from J, with 11 bases between. There are 14 residues in the CDR3. The CDR3 protein is CASRSDSYTGELFF. CDR3 coding DNA: TGCGCCAGCAGGTCGGACTCATACACCGGGGAGCTGTTTTTT.

This clone was counted between two and nine times. The J gene is TRBJ1-1, the V gene TRBV18; 9 bases align to TRBD1. CDR1 KGHSH and CDR2 LQKENI come from the germline V gene. The length of the CDR3 is 14 residues. The J segment lost 6 bases and the V segment lost 5 bases, leaving 7 bases of the junction unmatched. The CDR3 spells CASSTQGAVAEAFF. In DNA, the CDR3 is TGTGCCAGCTCAACACAGGGGGCGGTCGCTGAAGCTTTCTTT.

This sequence joins TRBV15 and TRBJ1-1, with 8 bases that match TRBD1. Looked up from germline, CDR1 is LNHNV and CDR2 is YYDKDF (reference sequence). This CDR3 region has 15 residues. With V trimmed by 0 bases and J by 5 bases, 5 bases remained unmatched. The chain's CDR3 is CATSREAGQGTEAFF. CDR3 sequence (DNA): TGTGCCACCAGCAGAGAAGCAGGACAGGGAACTGAAGCTTTCTTT.

The chain joins TRBV5-1 to TRBJ1-1, with unresolved D. The V and J ends lost 3 bases and 1 base respectively, with 13 bases between them. The CDR3 spans 15 residues. Germline V gives CDR1 SGHRS, CDR2 YFSETQ. CDR3 amino acids: CASSWTPWENTEAFF. The DNA for the CDR3 is TGCGCCAGCAGCTGGACTCCTTGGGAGAACACTGAAGCTTTCTTT.

V usage is TRBV29-1 and J usage is TRBJ2-5; a weak D match, TRBD1 (5 bases). V lost 6 bases and J 4 bases, leaving 15 bases between the germline ends. The CDR3 length is 13 residues. In germline, CDR1 is SQVTM, CDR2 ANQGSEA. CDR3 coding DNA: TGCAGCGTAGAAACAGGTTTTGGAGAGACCCAGTACTTC. The encoded protein is CSVETGFGETQYF.

CDR3 loop: CASSSDDLAGETQYF. The CDR3 DNA reads TGTGCCAGCAGCTCGGATGACTTGGCCGGGGAGACCCAGTACTTC. The chain links TRBV5-5 to TRBJ2-5; no definite D call. The CDR3 is made up of 15 amino acids. The germline CDR1 and CDR2 sequences are SGHKS and YYEKEE (reference sequence). With 3 bases removed from V and 5 bases from J, the gap between germline ends came to 17 bases.

The V and J genes are TRBV11-1 and TRBJ1-2, with 9 bases fitting TRBD1. The germline V gene has CDR1 SGHAT and CDR2 FQDESV (reference sequence). J was trimmed by 2 bases and V by 6 bases; bases with no gene match: 4. CDR3 length: 14 amino acids. Here the CDR3 reads CASSPGTGNYGYTF. The DNA of the CDR3 is TGTGCCAGCAGTCCCGGGACAGGGAACTATGGCTACACCTTC.

The chain combines TRBV19 with TRBJ2-2; 7 bases are shared with TRBD1. V lost 11 bases, J lost 4 bases, and 10 bases stayed unmatched. The germline V gene encodes CDR1 LNHDA and CDR2 SQIVND (reference sequence). The CDR3 is made up of 14 amino acids. Written as DNA, the CDR3 is TGTGCCTCCGACCGGACAGGCCTCACCGGGGAGCTGTTTTTT. Its protein product is CASDRTGLTGELFF.

The V gene is TRBV5-4, the J gene TRBJ2-1, with D maybe TRBD1 (5 bases). The CDR3 spans 13 residues. Germline CDR1 reads SGHNT; CDR2 reads YYREEE (reference sequence). V dropped 3 bases and J dropped 3 bases, with 7 bases sitting between them. The CDR3 reads CASSYDSYNEQFF. The DNA of the CDR3 is TGTGCCAGCAGCTACGACAGCTACAATGAGCAGTTCTTC.

The chain joins TRBV6-1 to TRBJ1-2, with TRBD1 matching 7 bases. J lost 7 bases, V lost 5 bases, and 7 bases had no gene match. The CDR3 spans 13 residues. CDR1 and CDR2 (germline): MNHNS, SASEGT. The CDR3 sequence: CASSLPDRAGYTF. CDR3 nucleotide sequence: TGTGCCAGCAGTTTACCAGACAGGGCTGGCTACACCTTC.

V and J are TRBV19 and TRBJ1-2; weak D call: TRBD1 (5 bases). The CDR3 is made up of 17 amino acids. CDR1 and CDR2 (germline): LNHDA, SQIVND (reference sequence). The V gene lost 3 bases and the J gene lost 4 bases, with 21 bases spanning the gap. The DNA for the CDR3 is TGTGCCAGTAGTATGGGTTCAGGGAAGTTTCACGGCTATGGCTACACCTTC. It codes for CASSMGSGKFHGYGYTF.

The J gene is TRBJ2-2, the V gene TRBV7-3; 9 bases fit TRBD2. Trimming took 1 base from V and 7 from J; bases not matched to a gene: 7. Germline CDR1 reads SGHTA; CDR2 reads FQGTGA. This CDR3 region has 16 residues. In DNA, the CDR3 is TGTGCCAGCAGCTTAAATCAGCGGGGGGAAGGCGGGGAGCTGTTTTTT. It encodes CASSLNQRGEGGELFF.

This chain joins TRBV28 and TRBJ1-3; D is undetermined. CDR3 size: 15 residues. Germline CDR1 reads MDHEN; CDR2 reads SYDVKM. The germline V and J ends were trimmed by 4 bases and 0 bases, with 10 bases remaining between them. The CDR3 sequence is CASSSHQSSGNTIYF. The CDR3 nucleotides read TGTGCCAGCAGTTCCCATCAGTCCTCTGGAAACACCATATATTTT.

The V call is TRBV5-6, the J call TRBJ2-3; D is uncertain. V lost 0 bases and J lost 8, with 10 bases in between. The length of the CDR3 is 13 residues. CDR1 and CDR2 (germline): SGHDT, YYEEEE. CDR3: CASSLGAAGTQYF. The CDR3 DNA sequence: TGTGCCAGCAGCTTGGGGGCAGCAGGTACGCAGTATTTT.

The V call is TRBV29-1, the J call TRBJ1-5; tentatively, D is TRBD1 (6 bases). Per the germline V gene, CDR1 is SQVTM and CDR2 is ANQGSEA. V gave up 3 bases and J gave up 5 bases, with 11 bases separating them. This CDR3 spans 13 amino acids. CDR3 sequence (DNA): TGCAGCGTTGAGGCAGGGGTTGATCAGCCCCAGCATTTT. Translated: CSVEAGVDQPQHF. The full variable domain, with the rest looked up from reference TRBV29-1 and TRBJ1-5, is SAVISQKPSRDICQRGTSLTIQCQVDSQVTMMFWYRQQPGQSLTLIATANQGSEATYESGFVIDKFPISRPNLTFSTLTVSNMSPEDSSIYLCSVEAGVDQPQHFGDGTRLSIL.

This chain joins TRBV9 and TRBJ2-5; perhaps TRBD2 as D (5 bases). Between the trimmed V and J ends, which lost 1 base and 3 bases, there was a span of 10 bases. Looked up from germline, CDR1 is SGDLS and CDR2 is YYNGEE. The CDR3 is made up of 14 amino acids. CDR3 amino acids: CASSVNSAEETQYF. Here the CDR3 DNA reads TGTGCCAGCAGCGTAAATTCAGCGGAAGAGACCCAGTACTTC.

This chain connects TRBV7-3 to TRBJ2-5; the D gene is possibly TRBD2 (7 bases). Germline CDR1 reads SGHTA; CDR2 reads FQGTGA. The V gene lost 0 bases and the J gene lost 1 base, with 12 bases spanning the gap. CDR3 size: 16 residues. The CDR3 loop is CASSLTAGATQETQYF. Written as DNA, the CDR3 is TGTGCCAGCAGCTTAACGGCGGGGGCGACCCAAGAGACCCAGTACTTC.

The rearrangement uses TRBV2 and TRBJ1-3; D might be TRBD1 (5 bases). CDR1 and CDR2 (germline): SNHLY, FYNNEI. V lost 4 bases and J 0 bases, leaving 7 bases between the germline ends. CDR3 length: 14 residues. The CDR3 region has the DNA TGTGCCAGCAGTGTGCAGGGCTCTGGAAACACCATATATTTT. This codes for CASSVQGSGNTIYF. The variable domain in full, completed from reference TRBV2 and TRBJ1-3, reads EPEVTQTPSHQVTQMGQEVILRCVPISNHLYFYWYRQILGQKVEFLVSFYNNEISEKSEIFDDQFSVERPDGSNFTLKIRSTKLEDSAMYFCASSVQGSGNTIYFGEGSWLTVV.

As DNA, the CDR3 is TGTGCCAGCAGTGCTCTCGACAGGGGGCTTTCACCCCTCCACTTT. This gives the protein CASSALDRGLSPLHF. The chain is built from TRBV6-1 and TRBJ1-6, with 10 positions matching TRBD1. Trimming cost V 4 bases and J 9 bases; bases outside gene matches: 6. Germline loops: CDR1 MNHNS, CDR2 SASEGT. The CDR3 is 15 residues long.

This clone was seen once. The CDR3 nucleotides are TGCGCCAGCAGTGAGTCGAGGGACAGGGGACACGAGCAGTACTTC. Protein sequence: CASSESRDRGHEQYF. This sequence joins TRBV10-1 and TRBJ2-7, with 10 bases identical to TRBD1. The V segment lost 0 bases and the J segment 5 bases; nucleotides outside the gene matches: 4. The CDR3 extends over 15 amino acids. Germline V CDR1 and CDR2: WNHNN, SYGVQD (reference sequence).

The J gene is TRBJ1-1, the V gene TRBV30; 7 nucleotides line up with TRBD1. With 3 bases clipped from V and 4 bases from J, the junction kept 2 bases outside the gene matches. This CDR3 region has 12 residues. Germline CDR1 GTSNPN, CDR2 SVGIG (reference sequence). This CDR3 is CAWSTGATEAFF. The DNA for the CDR3 is TGTGCCTGGAGCACAGGGGCCACTGAAGCTTTCTTT.

This chain links TRBV6-5 with TRBJ2-7; 8 positions agree with TRBD1. CDR1 MNHEY and CDR2 SVGAGI come from the germline V gene. V shed 5 bases, J shed 3 bases, and the junction held 3 bases outside the gene matches. CDR3 length equals 13 residues. The CDR3 DNA sequence: TGTGCCAGCAGTCAACAGGGGGTCTACGAGCAGTACTTC. It is translated as CASSQQGVYEQYF.

The chain couples TRBV5-4 to TRBJ2-5; D may be TRBD2 (7 bases). The CDR3 sequence is 15 residues long. Trimming cost V 4 bases and J 5 bases, with 18 bases left between them. Germline lookup yields CDR1 SGHNT and CDR2 YYREEE (reference sequence). The CDR3 bases are TGTGCCAGCAGCCGCGAGAGGGGGGGTTGGGAGACCCAGTACTTC. This gives the protein CASSRERGGWETQYF.

The chain carries TRBV11-3 and TRBJ1-1, with no clear D. V shed 2 bases and J shed 6 bases, with 16 bases lying between them. Per germline, CDR1 SGHNT and CDR2 YENEEA. The CDR3 length is 15 residues. DNA of the CDR3: TGTGCCAGCAGCTTAAGACCGGCAGGTAACGCTGAAGCTTTCTTT. Its protein is CASSLRPAGNAEAFF.

Written as DNA, the CDR3 is TGTGCCAGCAGCCGCGACAGGACTTATGGCTACACCTTC. As protein: CASSRDRTYGYTF. The chain has TRBV5-6 and TRBJ1-2, with a possible D match to TRBD1 (6 bases). The CDR3 contains 13 residues. Germline CDR1 SGHDT, CDR2 YYEEEE. Between the trimmed V and J ends, which lost 4 bases and 5 bases, there was a span of 12 bases.

This chain connects TRBV12-5 to TRBJ2-7; 9 positions agree with TRBD1. The V and J ends lost 2 bases and 4 bases, in that order; junction bases with no gene match: 15. This CDR3 is 18 amino acids long. The germline V gene has CDR1 LGHNT and CDR2 FRNRAP. The DNA for the CDR3 is TGTGCTAGTGGTTTGAACCCGGACGGGACAGGGATAATATACGAGCAGTACTTC. This translates into CASGLNPDGTGIIYEQYF.